These 24 T cell receptor beta chains were sequenced from one sample in a study of immune heterogeneity within non-small cell lung tumors. Each sample used 550 to 650 ng of genomic DNA from bulk tumor tissue. Collection of several biopsies per primary tumor, spaced far apart, took place during surgery. Those enrolled were patients newly diagnosed with untreated non-small cell lung cancer and undergoing curative surgery. A multiplex PCR containing 32 V primers and 13 J primers was used to amplify TCR beta CDR3. TCRdb recomputed calls from the multiplex PCR reads with MiXCR, one row per CDR3 protein. The sample holds about 16,000 distinct CDR3 sequences, less than 35% seen once. The specimen sequenced was lung tumor tissue. The origin of the receptors is a man in his forties with non-small cell lung cancer.

As regards this clonotype: This may come from a read error, since a much larger clone is one base off. This chain joins TRBV15 and TRBJ1-3, with a tentative D call TRBD1 (6 bases). V lost 0 bases and J lost 5, with 17 bases in between. The germline gives CDR1 LNHNV, CDR2 YYDKDF (reference sequence). The CDR3 runs to 17 residues. The DNA of the CDR3 is TGTGCCACCAGCAGAGATGGCGGGGGGGCGCGAAGAAACACCATATATTTT. It codes for CATSRDGGGARRNTIYF.

This clonotype was seen at least ten times. This chain links TRBV12-3 or TRBV12-4 with TRBJ1-1, with D possibly TRBD1 on 5 matching bases. The V end was cut by 2 bases, the J end by 11 bases, with 15 bases between. CDR3 size: 13 residues. The CDR3 sequence: CASSLTTPRGAFF. CDR3 DNA: TGTGCCAGCAGTTTAACAACGCCGCGGGGGGCTTTCTTT.

To note about this clonotype: With a much larger clone just one base away, this may be a read error. The conserved final phenylalanine or tryptophan is absent from the CDR3, which likely points to a read error. The chain combines TRBV11-2 with TRBJ2-7; D ambiguous. The V end was cut by 6 bases, the J end by 0 bases, with 15 bases between. Per germline, CDR1 SGHAT and CDR2 FQNNGV. The CDR3 is 15 residues long. The CDR3 region has the DNA TGTGCCAGCAGGAACTCCGGGCGGAGCTCCTACGAGCAGTACTTA. This encodes CASRNSGRSSYEQYL.

About this clonotype itself: The junction shows a germline mismatch at one end, possibly a read error. The rearrangement uses TRBV11-2 and TRBJ2-1; a possible D gene is TRBD2 (6 bases). The germline V gene encodes CDR1 SGHAT and CDR2 FQNNGV. This CDR3 is built from 15 residues. The CDR3 DNA follows: TGCGCCAGCAGCTTGCGGGGAAGCTCCTACAATGGGCAGTTCTTC. Protein sequence: CASSLRGSSYNGQFF.

This clonotype rates as medium-sized (0.01 to 0.1%). The chain joins TRBV11-2 to TRBJ2-7; the match to TRBD2 covers 8 bases. CDR3 length: 15 amino acids. V shed 2 bases, J shed 7 bases, and the junction held 10 bases outside the gene matches. In germline, CDR1 is SGHAT, CDR2 FQNNGV. CDR3 DNA sequence: TGTGCCAGCAGCTTATCTACTAGCGGAGCAGGTGAGCAGTACTTC. Amino acids: CASSLSTSGAGEQYF.

This clonotype rates as medium-sized. In nucleotides, the CDR3 is TGTGCCAGTAGTGGGACAGGGGGAGGCAATCAGCCCCAGCATTTT. Translation gives CASSGTGGGNQPQHF. The gene calls are TRBV19 and TRBJ1-5; 11 bases agree with TRBD1. Germline V lookup: CDR1 LNHDA, CDR2 SQIVND (reference sequence). There are 15 residues in the CDR3. J lost 2 bases, V lost 5 bases, and 2 bases had no gene match.

This clonotype was observed many times. V is TRBV3-1 and J is TRBJ1-2; D unresolved. There are 11 residues in the CDR3. CDR1 is LGHDT, CDR2 YNNKEL, per germline (reference sequence). The ends were cut back, 1 base at V and 10 bases at J, with 7 bases in the middle. The CDR3 DNA sequence: TGTGCCAGCAGCCAAGGTAATGACTACACCTTC. This encodes CASSQGNDYTF.

Within the sample, this clonotype is medium-sized. The chain recombines TRBV29-1 with TRBJ2-2, with 10 nucleotides matching TRBD1. This CDR3 contains 14 residues. Germline values: CDR1 SQVTM, CDR2 ANQGSEA. J lost 5 bases, V lost 6 bases, and 6 bases had no gene match. The CDR3 DNA sequence: TGCAGCGTGAAGACAGGGGGCACGACCGGGGAGCTGTTTTTT. Translated: CSVKTGGTTGELFF.

Details on this clonotype: One junction end does not reproduce the germline sequence, and a read error may be involved. The rearrangement links TRBV6-5 to TRBJ2-5; 12 nucleotides align to TRBD2. Germline-derived CDR1 and CDR2 are MNHEY and SVGAGI. The CDR3 is 16 amino acids. The CDR3 DNA is TGTACCAGCAGTTATGGACTAGCGGGACTCCAAGAGACCCAGTACTTC. Encoded protein: CTSSYGLAGLQETQYF.

This clonotype was observed a few times. A much larger clone sits a single nucleotide away, making a read error possible. The rearrangement links TRBV4-1 to TRBJ2-7; D is perhaps TRBD1 (6 bases). The germline V gene has CDR1 MGHRA and CDR2 YSYEKL. This CDR3 contains 14 residues. The V and J ends lost 2 bases and 6 bases respectively, with 14 bases between them. Here the CDR3 DNA reads TGCGCCAGCAGCCAATTACAGGGTAGCTGCGAGCAGTACTTC. Amino acids: CASSQLQGSCEQYF.

This clonotype rates as medium-sized. The V and J genes are TRBV15 and TRBJ2-2; 13 nucleotides match TRBD2. Trimming cost V 5 bases and J 7 bases; bases outside gene matches: 4. Per germline, CDR1 LNHNV and CDR2 YYDKDF (reference sequence). The CDR3 is 15 residues long. CDR3 in DNA: TGTGCCACCAGCGCCCGGACTAGCGGGAGCGGGGAGCTGTTTTTT. This sequence encodes CATSARTSGSGELFF.

This clonotype is labeled medium-sized. V is TRBV10-2 and J is TRBJ2-7; 8 nucleotides align to TRBD2. Germline CDR1 is WSHSY and CDR2 is SAAADI. The junction had 14 bases not matched to a gene; V was cut back by 6 bases and J by 7 bases. This CDR3 has 15 amino acids. The CDR3 sequence: CASRGSGTRIGEQYF. The DNA for the CDR3 is TGCGCCAGCAGGGGAAGCGGGACTAGAATCGGGGAGCAGTACTTC.

This clonotype was seen a handful of times. V is TRBV24-1 and J is TRBJ1-5; the match to TRBD1 covers 7 bases. CDR1 is KGHDR and CDR2 is SFDVKD in the germline V gene. This CDR3 contains 15 residues. Trimming removed 9 bases from V and 3 bases from J; junction bases left unmatched: 10. CDR3 nucleotide sequence: TGTGCCACCTCAAAGGAAGGGGGCCCCAATCAGCCCCAGCATTTT. This encodes CATSKEGGPNQPQHF.

On this clonotype itself: Relative to the germline gene, one junction end is altered; a read error may explain this. The gene calls are TRBV7-2 and TRBJ2-1; D not resolved. Germline V gene sequence: CDR1 SGHTA, CDR2 FQGNSA. The CDR3 is 14 amino acids. In nucleotides, the CDR3 is TGTGCCAGAAGCTTAAGGCCTTATACGGATGAGCAGTTCTTC. Its translation: CARSLRPYTDEQFF.

With regard to this clonotype: Just one base apart from a much larger clone, this may be a read error. The rearrangement links TRBV6-1 to TRBJ2-1; D is tentatively TRBD1 or TRBD2 (5 bases each). This CDR3 spans 17 amino acids. Germline loops: CDR1 MNHNS, CDR2 SASEGT. CDR3 protein: CASSEAGRPSSHNEQFF. In DNA, the CDR3 is TGTGCCAGCAGTGAAGCGGGGCGGCCTAGCTCCCACAATGAGCAGTTCTTC.

In its sample, this clonotype ranks as medium-sized (0.01 to 0.1%). The gene calls are TRBV6-1 and TRBJ1-1, with D possibly being TRBD1 (6 bases). Between the trimmed V and J ends, which lost 6 bases and 4 bases, there was a span of 6 bases. The CDR3 runs to 11 residues. The germline CDR1 and CDR2 sequences are MNHNS and SASEGT. The chain's CDR3 is CASRDSTEAFF. The CDR3 DNA reads TGTGCCAGCAGGGACAGCACTGAAGCTTTCTTT.

On this clonotype: Given a much more abundant clone one base away, this may be a read error. V usage is TRBV6-9 and J usage is TRBJ2-7, with 7 bases fitting TRBD1. J gave up 3 bases and V 6 bases, and 5 bases lay outside the gene matches. There are 13 residues in the CDR3. Germline V gene sequence: CDR1 MNHGY, CDR2 SVAAGI. Here the CDR3 DNA reads TGTGCCAGCAGACCACAGGGGAACTACGAGCAGTACTTC. Translating it yields CASRPQGNYEQYF.

A word on this clonotype: Because the CDR3 is missing its conserved closing phenylalanine or tryptophan, this is likely a read error. The genes are TRBV3-1 and TRBJ2-1; D might be TRBD1 (5 bases). The CDR3 length is 12 residues. V was clipped by 0 bases and J by 9 bases, with 6 bases between them. Germline CDR1 and CDR2: LGHDT and YNNKEL (reference sequence). CDR3 residues: CASSQDTGEQFL. Written as DNA, the CDR3 is TGTGCCAGCAGCCAAGATACAGGTGAGCAGTTCTTG.

This clonotype is labeled medium-sized. The chain employs TRBV28 and TRBJ2-7; 7 nucleotides agree with TRBD1. This CDR3 is 12 amino acids long. The V gene end was trimmed by 9 bases and the J gene end by 2 bases; junction bases not matched to a gene: 4. Germline lookup yields CDR1 MDHEN and CDR2 SYDVKM. The CDR3 reads CASKTGTYEQYF. Written as DNA, the CDR3 is TGTGCCAGTAAGACAGGGACCTACGAGCAGTACTTC.

There are many counts of this clonotype. The chain is built from TRBV6-1 and TRBJ1-4; D not certain. Germline V gene sequence: CDR1 MNHNS, CDR2 SASEGT. The CDR3 contains 14 residues. V was shortened by 5 bases and J by 10 bases, with 17 bases between the two germline ends. CDR3 amino acids: CASSSLSTVGKLFF. The CDR3, as DNA: TGTGCCAGCAGTTCCCTCTCCACCGTGGGAAAACTGTTTTTT.

J is TRBJ2-5 and V is TRBV7-9; D may correspond to TRBD1 or TRBD2 (5 bases each). Germline V lookup: CDR1 SEHNR, CDR2 FQNEAQ (reference sequence). The CDR3 consists of 14 residues. The V end was cut by 5 bases, the J end by 3 bases, with 13 bases between. As DNA, the CDR3 is TGTGCCAGCAGCCCCTGGGACGGTGAAGAGACCCAGTACTTC. Translation gives CASSPWDGEETQYF.

Notes on this clonotype: Just one base apart from a much larger clone, this may be a read error. This chain links TRBV6-5 with TRBJ1-1; the D gene is possibly TRBD1 (5 bases). The V gene's germline CDR1 is MNHEY and CDR2 SVGAGI. CDR3 size: 14 residues. The CDR3 DNA reads TGTGCCAGCAGTTACCGGCAGGGAAACACTGAAGATTTCTTT. Translation: CASSYRQGNTEDFF.

As concerns this clonotype: A much larger clone differs by one base, so this may be a read error. The gene calls are TRBV3-2 and TRBJ2-7; TRBD1, the D gene given by the table, was not confirmed from the DNA. TRBV3-2 is shown as a pseudogene. This CDR3 region has 15 residues. CDR3: CASSNQTDSRHEQYF. For the CDR3, the DNA is TGTGCCAGCAGCAACCAGACCGACAGTCGGCACGAGCAGTACTTC.

This clonotype was seen repeatedly, ten times or more. The V call is TRBV30, the J call TRBJ2-1; the match to TRBD1 covers 8 bases. Germline V gene lookup returns CDR1 GTSNPN and CDR2 SVGIG (reference sequence). The length of the CDR3 is 14 residues. The junction had 6 bases not matched to a gene; V was cut back by 1 base and J by 7 bases. Here the CDR3 DNA reads TGTGCCTGGAGTGGACAGGGGAATAGGAATGAGCAGTTCTTC. Translated: CAWSGQGNRNEQFF.